The 17 T cell receptor beta chains reported below all come from one sample, sequenced in a study of naive and memory T cell subsets. Blood and skin TCR RNA was reverse transcribed with alpha and beta constant primers. TCRdb re-called the 5' RACE reads with MiXCR, one entry per CDR3 protein. Of about 21,000 distinct CDR3 sequences in the sample, around 3.9% were seen once. Whole blood, roughly 2.5 ml, came from adult healthy volunteers. These receptors came from a male donor in good health.

This clonotype was seen at least ten times. The chain couples TRBV6-2 or TRBV6-3 to TRBJ2-2, with D maybe TRBD1 (6 bases). With 9 bases removed from V and 0 bases from J, the gap between germline ends came to 8 bases. The CDR3 loop spans 13 amino acids. Germline CDR1 is MNHEY and CDR2 is SVGEGT. CDR3 in amino acids: CASRTANTGELFF. The CDR3 bases are TGTGCCAGTCGGACAGCGAACACCGGGGAGCTGTTTTTT.

This clonotype was observed at least ten times. The chain recombines TRBV5-1 with TRBJ2-7; D is perhaps TRBD1 (5 bases). Germline lookup yields CDR1 SGHRS and CDR2 YFSETQ. Deletions cut 5 bases from V and 4 bases from J, with 13 bases between. The CDR3 is 13 residues long. CDR3 in DNA: TGCGCCAGCAGTCGGCCCCCAGGGTACGAGCAGTACTTC. Its protein is CASSRPPGYEQYF. Based on the CDR3 plus reference TRBV5-1 and TRBJ2-7, the full variable domain is KAGVTQTPRYLIKTRGQQVTLSCSPISGHRSVSWYQQTPGQGLQFLFEYFSETQRNKGNFPGRFSGRQFSNSRSEMNVSTLELGDSALYLCASSRPPGYEQYFGPGTRLTVT.

This clonotype was seen at least ten times. This chain joins TRBV7-6 and TRBJ2-7, with 7 bases that match TRBD2. The CDR3 runs 16 residues. The ends lost 0 bases at V and 5 bases at J; junction bases unmatched: 10. The germline CDR1 and CDR2 sequences are SGHVS and FNYEAQ. The CDR3 here is CASSLASGRAGDEQYF. The CDR3 nucleotides read TGTGCCAGCAGCTTAGCGTCGGGGAGGGCTGGGGACGAGCAGTACTTC.

There are many counts of this clonotype. The V and J genes are TRBV4-3 and TRBJ2-7; either TRBD1 or TRBD2 may fit D (5 bases each). V was clipped by 1 base and J by 0 bases, with 10 bases between them. This CDR3 region has 15 residues. Germline V gene sequence: CDR1 LGHNA, CDR2 YSLEER. The CDR3 is CASSQAAGSSYEQYF. CDR3 coding DNA: TGCGCCAGCAGCCAAGCGGCAGGGAGCTCCTACGAGCAGTACTTC.

This clonotype was counted at least ten times. V usage is TRBV29-1 and J usage is TRBJ2-7; 7 bases map to TRBD1. The CDR3 has 12 amino acids. The trim removed 7 bases at V and 2 bases at J, leaving 5 bases unmatched. CDR1 is SQVTM and CDR2 is ANQGSEA in the germline V gene. CDR3 nucleotides: TGCAGCGCCTGGGACAGCCCCTACGAGCAGTACTTC. Its protein is CSAWDSPYEQYF.

This clonotype was counted ten times or more. The chain employs TRBV12-3 or TRBV12-4 and TRBJ2-6; D call uncertain. Trimming removed 1 base from V and 0 bases from J, with 1 base in between. The CDR3 has 14 residues. CDR3 amino acids: CASSLGSGANVLTF. The CDR3 DNA reads TGTGCCAGCAGTTTAGGCTCTGGGGCCAACGTCCTGACTTTC.

This clonotype was seen repeatedly, ten times or more. The chain links TRBV18 to TRBJ2-1; D is undetermined. The CDR3 is made up of 15 amino acids. The V gene lost 1 base and the J gene lost 7 bases, with 14 bases spanning the gap. Germline V gene data show CDR1 as KGHSH and CDR2 as LQKENI. Written as DNA, the CDR3 is TGTGCCAGCTCACCACTGGAAGGTTATGGGAATGAGCAGTTCTTC. Residues: CASSPLEGYGNEQFF.

This clonotype appeared many times. The rearrangement links TRBV7-8 to TRBJ2-7; D is unresolved. V was cut by 5 bases and J by 4 bases, with 18 bases left in between. The CDR3 totals 15 residues. Germline CDR1 and CDR2: SGHVS and FQNEAQ. The CDR3 sequence: CASSPHPLISYEQYF. DNA for the CDR3: TGTGCCAGCAGCCCCCATCCTCTAATTTCTTACGAGCAGTACTTC.

This clonotype was found many times. This chain connects TRBV18 to TRBJ2-7, with TRBD1 identical over 7 bases. Per germline, CDR1 KGHSH and CDR2 LQKENI. J lost 5 bases, V lost 4 bases, and 8 bases had no gene match. The CDR3 sequence is 14 residues long. CDR3 sequence (DNA): TGTGCCAGCTCACGCCTCAAAGGGGGCAACGAGCAGTACTTC. Protein sequence: CASSRLKGGNEQYF.

This clonotype was counted ten times or more. The chain is built from TRBV7-9 and TRBJ2-3; 8 bases are a match to TRBD2. V shed 1 base, J shed 7 bases, and the junction held 10 bases outside the gene matches. CDR1 is SEHNR and CDR2 is FQNEAQ in the germline V gene (reference sequence). The CDR3 spans 16 residues. CDR3 in amino acids: CASSLEASGSPHTQYF. For the CDR3, the DNA is TGTGCCAGCAGCTTAGAAGCCAGCGGGAGCCCTCATACGCAGTATTTT. Looking up the rest from reference TRBV7-9 and TRBJ2-3 gives the full variable domain: DTGVSQNPRHKITKRGQNVTFRCDPISEHNRLYWYRQTLGQGPEFLTYFQNEAQLEKSRLLSDRFSAERPKGSFSTLEIQRTEQGDSAMYLCASSLEASGSPHTQYFGPGTRLTVL.

This clonotype came up many times. This chain's CDR3 is CSVTAAYNEQFF. Written as DNA, the CDR3 is TGCAGCGTCACGGCAGCCTACAATGAGCAGTTCTTC. The gene calls are TRBV29-1 and TRBJ2-1; D is ambiguous. The CDR3 spans 12 residues. Deletions cut 6 bases from V and 2 bases from J, with 8 bases between. Germline assignment: CDR1 SQVTM and CDR2 ANQGSEA.

This clonotype has at least ten counts. The rearrangement links TRBV11-2 to TRBJ2-2; D is perhaps TRBD1 (5 bases). This CDR3 has 14 amino acids. Germline lookup yields CDR1 SGHAT and CDR2 FQNNGV. V dropped 1 base and J dropped 6 bases, with 9 bases sitting between them. Here the CDR3 DNA reads TGTGCCAGCAGCTTAGTTCAGGGATCCGGGGAGCTGTTTTTT. It yields the protein CASSLVQGSGELFF.

By sample share, this clonotype is medium-sized (0.01 to 0.1%). V gene TRBV7-6 combines with J gene TRBJ2-3; tentative D call: TRBD2 (5 bases). Germline CDR1 and CDR2: SGHVS and FNYEAQ. CDR3 length: 14 residues. Trimming took 4 bases from V and 6 from J, leaving 14 bases between them. This CDR3 reads CASSYRLTSDTQYF. In DNA form, the CDR3 reads TGTGCCAGCAGCTACAGACTAACCTCGGATACGCAGTATTTT.

This clonotype was seen at least ten times. The rearrangement links TRBV20-1 to TRBJ2-2; D might be TRBD2 (5 bases). The CDR3 contains 15 residues. Trimming removed 2 bases from V and 9 bases from J, with 19 bases in between. Germline assignment: CDR1 DFQATT and CDR2 SNEGSKA (reference sequence). The CDR3 DNA reads TGCAGTGCTAGATCCGGGATTCCGTCTGGCCGGGAGCTGTTTTTT. Translating it yields CSARSGIPSGRELFF.

This clonotype was counted at least ten times. J is TRBJ1-5 and V is TRBV20-1; TRBD1 might be the D (5 bases). Looked up from germline, CDR1 is DFQATT and CDR2 is SNEGSKA (reference sequence). CDR3 length: 16 amino acids. Deletions cut 3 bases from V and 1 base from J, with 16 bases between. In nucleotides, the CDR3 is TGCAGTGCTAGCGCGGGGGGGGTGCGGAGCAATCAGCCCCAGCATTTT. It is translated as CSASAGGVRSNQPQHF.

This clonotype was counted at least ten times. V is TRBV29-1 and J is TRBJ1-2; D might be TRBD1 (6 bases). Germline V CDR1 and CDR2: SQVTM, ANQGSEA. This CDR3 is built from 13 residues. Trimming took off 2 bases at V and 4 bases at J, with 11 bases between the two ends. The CDR3 coding sequence is TGCAGCGTTGAACAGTCCAGGGGCTATGGCTACACCTTC. Translating it yields CSVEQSRGYGYTF.

This clonotype is classed as medium-sized. The gene calls are TRBV20-1 and TRBJ2-3, with 7 bases fitting TRBD2. There are 14 residues in the CDR3. Germline assignment: CDR1 DFQATT and CDR2 SNEGSKA (reference sequence). The V and J ends lost 5 bases and 2 bases, in that order; junction bases with no gene match: 7. The CDR3 nucleotides read TGCAGTGCTCGGCCAGCGGGAACCACAGATACGCAGTATTTT. Its translation: CSARPAGTTDTQYF.